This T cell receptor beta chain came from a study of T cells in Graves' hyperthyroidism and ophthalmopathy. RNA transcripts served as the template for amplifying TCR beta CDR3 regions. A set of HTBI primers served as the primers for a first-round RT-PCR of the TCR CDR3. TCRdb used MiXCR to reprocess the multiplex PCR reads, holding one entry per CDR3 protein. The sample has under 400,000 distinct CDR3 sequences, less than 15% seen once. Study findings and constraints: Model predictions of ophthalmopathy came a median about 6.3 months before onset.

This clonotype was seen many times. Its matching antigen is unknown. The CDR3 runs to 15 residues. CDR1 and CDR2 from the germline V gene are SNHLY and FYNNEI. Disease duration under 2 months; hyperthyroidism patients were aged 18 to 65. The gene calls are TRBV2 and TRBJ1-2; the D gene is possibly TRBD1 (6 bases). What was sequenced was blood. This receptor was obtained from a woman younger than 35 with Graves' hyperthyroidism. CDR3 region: CASGKTGIFNYGYTF. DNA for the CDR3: TGTGCTAGCGGGAAAACAGGGATCTTCAACTATGGCTACACCTTC. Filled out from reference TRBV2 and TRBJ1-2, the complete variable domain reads EPEVTQTPSHQVTQMGQEVILRCVPISNHLYFYWYRQILGQKVEFLVSFYNNEISEKSEIFDDQFSVERPDGSNFTLKIRSTKLEDSAMYFCASGKTGIFNYGYTFGSGTRLTVV.